In this sample, the clone carrying this TCR beta chain turned up a few times. The sample belongs to a study of blood T cell repertoires in COVID-19. Whole-study context: Specimens from acute and convalescent COVID-19 originated in the United States, Italy and Spain. The analysed material was cDNA or gDNA that came from T cells, B-cell-depleted T cells, or PBMCs.

Germline V lookup: CDR1 MDHEN, CDR2 SYDVKM. The CDR3 is made up of 14 amino acids. Trimming removed 6 bases from V and 8 bases from J; junction bases left unmatched: 7. Authors' data handling: Estimated nucleated cell counts came from reference gene primer amplification. The repertoire was sequenced with immunoSEQ multiplex PCR; TCRdb's copy has only in-frame clones and lacks some. The V and J calls and clone size are taken from that table; D and trimming were inferred from the DNA. The sample holds 70,000 to 95,000 clones, 89% seen once. The receptor comes from a woman older than 75 with active COVID-19. The V call is TRBV28, the J call TRBJ1-4; 9 bases map to TRBD1. The sample comprised peripheral blood. The CDR3 sequence: CASRRDRVREKLFF. In DNA, the CDR3 is TGTGCCAGCAGGAGGGACAGGGTCAGGGAAAAACTGTTTTTT.